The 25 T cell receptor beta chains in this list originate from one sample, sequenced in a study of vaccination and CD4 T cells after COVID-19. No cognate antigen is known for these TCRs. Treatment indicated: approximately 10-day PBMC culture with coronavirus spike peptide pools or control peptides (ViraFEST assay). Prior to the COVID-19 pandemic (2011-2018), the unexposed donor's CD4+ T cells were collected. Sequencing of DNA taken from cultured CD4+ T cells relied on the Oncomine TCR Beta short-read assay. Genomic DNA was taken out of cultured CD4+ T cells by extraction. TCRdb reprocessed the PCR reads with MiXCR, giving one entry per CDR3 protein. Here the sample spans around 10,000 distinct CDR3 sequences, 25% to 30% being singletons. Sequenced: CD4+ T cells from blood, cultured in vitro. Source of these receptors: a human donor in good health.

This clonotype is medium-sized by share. The CDR3 region is CASSSTVGLTETQYF. Here the CDR3 DNA reads TGCGCCAGCAGCTCAACTGTTGGTTTGACGGAGACCCAGTACTTC. This rearrangement joins TRBV4-3 to TRBJ2-5; D ambiguous. V shed 5 bases and J shed 5 bases, with 18 bases lying between them. Germline CDR1 and CDR2: LGHNA and YSLEER. The CDR3 runs 15 residues.

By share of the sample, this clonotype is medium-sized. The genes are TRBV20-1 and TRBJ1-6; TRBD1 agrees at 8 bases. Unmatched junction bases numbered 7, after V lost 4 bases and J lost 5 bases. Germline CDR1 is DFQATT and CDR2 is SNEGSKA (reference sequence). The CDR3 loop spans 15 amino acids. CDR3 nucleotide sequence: TGCAGTGCTACCCGGACAGGGAATAATAATTCACCCCTCCACTTT. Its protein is CSATRTGNNNSPLHF.

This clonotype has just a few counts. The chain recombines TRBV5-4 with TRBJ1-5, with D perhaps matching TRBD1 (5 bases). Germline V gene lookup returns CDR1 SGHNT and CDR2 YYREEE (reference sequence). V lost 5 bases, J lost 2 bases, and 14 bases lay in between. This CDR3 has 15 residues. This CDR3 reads CASRPGPGGNQPQHF. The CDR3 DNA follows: TGTGCCAGCAGGCCGGGACCTGGGGGCAATCAGCCCCAGCATTTT.

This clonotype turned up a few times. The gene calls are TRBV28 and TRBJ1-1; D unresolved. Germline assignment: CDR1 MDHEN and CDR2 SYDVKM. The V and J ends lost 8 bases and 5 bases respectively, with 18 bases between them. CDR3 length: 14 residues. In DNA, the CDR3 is TGTGCCAGCGTACGTCTAACCCCTCGGACTGAAGCTTTCTTT. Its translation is CASVRLTPRTEAFF.

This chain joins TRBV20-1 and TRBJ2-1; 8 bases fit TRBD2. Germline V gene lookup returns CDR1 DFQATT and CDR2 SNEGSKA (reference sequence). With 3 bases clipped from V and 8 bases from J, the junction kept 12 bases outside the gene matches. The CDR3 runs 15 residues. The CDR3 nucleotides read TGCAGTGCTAGTAAGGCTACCGGGGGGGTGGATGAGCAGTTCTTC. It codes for CSASKATGGVDEQFF.

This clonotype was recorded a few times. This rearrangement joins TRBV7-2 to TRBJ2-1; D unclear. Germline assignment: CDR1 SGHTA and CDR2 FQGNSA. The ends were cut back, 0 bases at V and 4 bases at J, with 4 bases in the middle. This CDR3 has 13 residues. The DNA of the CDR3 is TGTGCCAGCAGCTTAGCGGATTACAATGAGCAGTTCTTC. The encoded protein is CASSLADYNEQFF.

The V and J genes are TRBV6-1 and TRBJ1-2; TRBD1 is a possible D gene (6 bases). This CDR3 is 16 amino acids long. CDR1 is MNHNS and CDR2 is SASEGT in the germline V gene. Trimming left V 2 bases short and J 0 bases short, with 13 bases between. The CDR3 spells CASSERSAGANYGYTF. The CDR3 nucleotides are TGTGCCAGCAGTGAACGTTCGGCAGGGGCTAACTATGGCTACACCTTC.

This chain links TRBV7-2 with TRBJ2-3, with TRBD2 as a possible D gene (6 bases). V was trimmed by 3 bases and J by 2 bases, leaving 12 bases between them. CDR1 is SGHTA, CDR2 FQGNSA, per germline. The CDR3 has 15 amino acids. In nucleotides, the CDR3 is TGTGCCAGCAGCTTTCGGCGGGGCTCCACAGATACGCAGTATTTT. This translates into CASSFRRGSTDTQYF.

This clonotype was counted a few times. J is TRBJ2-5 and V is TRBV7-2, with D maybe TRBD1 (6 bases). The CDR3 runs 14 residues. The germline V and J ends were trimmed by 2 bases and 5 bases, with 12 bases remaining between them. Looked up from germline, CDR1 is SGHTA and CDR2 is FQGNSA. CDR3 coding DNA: TGTGCCAGCAGCTTATTAGGGACAACGGAGACCCAGTACTTC. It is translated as CASSLLGTTETQYF.

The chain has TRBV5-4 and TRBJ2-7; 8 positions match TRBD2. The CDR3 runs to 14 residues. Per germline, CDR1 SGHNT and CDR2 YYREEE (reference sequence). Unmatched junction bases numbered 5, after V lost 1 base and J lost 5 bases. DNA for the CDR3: TGTGCCAGCAGCTTGACTAGCGGCCCTAACGAGCAGTACTTC. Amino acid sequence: CASSLTSGPNEQYF.

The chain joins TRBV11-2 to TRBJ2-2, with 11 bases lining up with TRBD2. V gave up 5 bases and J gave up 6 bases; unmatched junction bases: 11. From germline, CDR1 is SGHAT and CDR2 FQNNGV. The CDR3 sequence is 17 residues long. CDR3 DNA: TGTGCCAGCAGCCCCATCGATAGCGGGAGGGGGGCCGGGGAGCTGTTTTTT. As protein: CASSPIDSGRGAGELFF.

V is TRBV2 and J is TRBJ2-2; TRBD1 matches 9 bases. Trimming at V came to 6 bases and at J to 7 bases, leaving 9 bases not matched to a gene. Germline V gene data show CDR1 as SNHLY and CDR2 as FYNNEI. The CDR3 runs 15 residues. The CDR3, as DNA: TGTGCCAGCAGCGCCCAACAGGGGGCGGGCGGGGAGCTGTTTTTT. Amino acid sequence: CASSAQQGAGGELFF.

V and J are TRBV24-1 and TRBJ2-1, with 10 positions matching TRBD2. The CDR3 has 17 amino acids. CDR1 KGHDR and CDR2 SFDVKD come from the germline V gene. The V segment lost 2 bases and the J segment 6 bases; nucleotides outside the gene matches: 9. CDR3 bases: TGTGCCACCAGTGATTCGACGGCTAGCGGGAGTAGCAATGAGCAGTTCTTC. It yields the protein CATSDSTASGSSNEQFF.

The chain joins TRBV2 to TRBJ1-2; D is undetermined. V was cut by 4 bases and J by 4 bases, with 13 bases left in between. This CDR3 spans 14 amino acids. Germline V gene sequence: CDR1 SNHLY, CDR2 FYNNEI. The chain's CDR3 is CASSVGSGSYGYTF. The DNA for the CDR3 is TGTGCCAGCAGTGTAGGCAGCGGCTCCTATGGCTACACCTTC.

CDR3 region: CASSLHRAIEKLFF. The CDR3 DNA reads as TGTGCCAGCAGTTTACACAGGGCAATTGAAAAACTGTTTTTT. The rearrangement joins TRBV28 to TRBJ1-4, with a weak D call TRBD1 (6 bases). V shed 2 bases and J shed 7 bases, with 11 bases lying between them. Germline V gives CDR1 MDHEN, CDR2 SYDVKM. The CDR3 spans 14 residues.

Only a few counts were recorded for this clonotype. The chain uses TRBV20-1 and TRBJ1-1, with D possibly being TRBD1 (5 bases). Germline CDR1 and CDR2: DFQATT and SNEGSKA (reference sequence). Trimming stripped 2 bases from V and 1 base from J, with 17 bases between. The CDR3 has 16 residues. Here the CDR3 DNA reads TGCAGTGCTAGATCCCGTGGCAGGGCACCGAACACTGAAGCTTTCTTT. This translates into CSARSRGRAPNTEAFF.

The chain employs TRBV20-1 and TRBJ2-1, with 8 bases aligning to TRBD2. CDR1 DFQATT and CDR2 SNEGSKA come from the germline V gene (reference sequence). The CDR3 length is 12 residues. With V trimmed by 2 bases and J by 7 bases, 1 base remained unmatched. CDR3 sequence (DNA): TGCAGTGCTAGACGGGAGGGGAATGAGCAGTTCTTC. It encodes CSARREGNEQFF.

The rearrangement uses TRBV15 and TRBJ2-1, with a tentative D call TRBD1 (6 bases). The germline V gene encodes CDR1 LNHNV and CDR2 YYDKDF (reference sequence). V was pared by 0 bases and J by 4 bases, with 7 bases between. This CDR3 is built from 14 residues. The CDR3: CATSREGGYNEQFF. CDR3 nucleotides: TGTGCCACCAGCAGAGAAGGGGGTTACAATGAGCAGTTCTTC. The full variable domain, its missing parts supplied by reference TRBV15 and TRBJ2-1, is DAMVIQNPRYQVTQFGKPVTLSCSQTLNHNVMYWYQQKSSQAPKLLFHYYDKDFNNEADTPDNFQSRRPNTSFCFLDIRSPGLGDTAMYLCATSREGGYNEQFFGPGTRLTVL.

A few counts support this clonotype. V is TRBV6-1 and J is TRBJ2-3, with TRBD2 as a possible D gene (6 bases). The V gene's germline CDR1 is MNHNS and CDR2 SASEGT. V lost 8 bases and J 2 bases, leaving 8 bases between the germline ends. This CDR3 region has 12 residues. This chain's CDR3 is CASGTYTDTQYF. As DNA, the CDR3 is TGTGCCAGCGGGACTTACACAGATACGCAGTATTTT.

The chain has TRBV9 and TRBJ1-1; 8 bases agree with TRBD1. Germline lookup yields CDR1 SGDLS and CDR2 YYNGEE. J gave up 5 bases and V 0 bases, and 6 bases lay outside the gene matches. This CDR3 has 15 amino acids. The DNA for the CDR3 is TGTGCCAGCAGCGTAGTAGACAGGGGCGGGACTGAAGCTTTCTTT. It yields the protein CASSVVDRGGTEAFF. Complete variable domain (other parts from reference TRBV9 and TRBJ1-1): DSGVTQTPKHLITATGQRVTLRCSPRSGDLSVYWYQQSLDQGLQFLIQYYNGEERAKGNILERFSAQQFPDLHSELNLSSLELGDSALYFCASSVVDRGGTEAFFGQGTRLTVV.

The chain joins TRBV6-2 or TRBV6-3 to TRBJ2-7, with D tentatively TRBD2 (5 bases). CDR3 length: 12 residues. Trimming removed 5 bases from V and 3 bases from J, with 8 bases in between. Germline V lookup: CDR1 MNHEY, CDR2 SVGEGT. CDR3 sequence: CASSAGNYEQYF. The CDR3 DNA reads TGTGCCAGCAGTGCCGGGAACTACGAGCAGTACTTC.

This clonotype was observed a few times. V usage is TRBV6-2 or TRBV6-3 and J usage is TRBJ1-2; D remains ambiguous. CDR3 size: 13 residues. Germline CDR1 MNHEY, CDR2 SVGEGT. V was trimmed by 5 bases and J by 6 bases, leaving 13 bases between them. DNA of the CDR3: TGTGCCAGCAGTGGCCCTACAAAGAATGGCTACACCTTC. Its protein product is CASSGPTKNGYTF.

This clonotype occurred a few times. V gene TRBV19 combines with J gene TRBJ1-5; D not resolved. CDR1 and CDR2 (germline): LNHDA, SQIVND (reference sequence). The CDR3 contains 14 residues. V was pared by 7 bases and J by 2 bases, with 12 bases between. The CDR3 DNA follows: TGTGCCAGTAACGGGAAGGGTGGCAATCAGCCCCAGCATTTT. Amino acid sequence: CASNGKGGNQPQHF.

The CDR3 reads CATSRGPSDRAYNEQFF. The CDR3 coding sequence is TGTGCCACCAGCAGAGGTCCGAGCGACAGGGCCTACAATGAGCAGTTCTTC. The rearrangement uses TRBV15 and TRBJ2-1; 7 bases fit TRBD1. The junction had 8 bases not matched to a gene; V was cut back by 1 base and J by 2 bases. The germline V gene has CDR1 LNHNV and CDR2 YYDKDF (reference sequence). This CDR3 comprises 17 residues. Full variable domain (outside the CDR3, taken from reference TRBV15 and TRBJ2-1): DAMVIQNPRYQVTQFGKPVTLSCSQTLNHNVMYWYQQKSSQAPKLLFHYYDKDFNNEADTPDNFQSRRPNTSFCFLDIRSPGLGDTAMYLCATSRGPSDRAYNEQFFGPGTRLTVL.

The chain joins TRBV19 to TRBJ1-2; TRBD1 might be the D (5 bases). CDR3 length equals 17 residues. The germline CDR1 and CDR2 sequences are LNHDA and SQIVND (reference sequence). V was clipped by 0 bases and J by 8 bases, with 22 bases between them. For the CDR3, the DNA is TGTGCCAGTAGTATAGAACGGGGGACTCGTCGTCCTAGAGGCTACACCTTC. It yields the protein CASSIERGTRRPRGYTF.